The clone carrying this TCR beta chain has only a few counts. The antigen remains unidentified. This sample is drawn from a study of T-cell memory formation after mild COVID-19. Study summary: TCR clustering was largely donor specific. Findings of the study overall: While clones contracting from day 15 to 85 were balanced between CD4 and CD8, later expanders leaned CD4+. Among CD4+ contracting clones, most were CM and EM, and CD8+ ones EMRA. Several responding clones turned up in pre-infection memory, indicating that cross-reactive memory may have taken part.

Trimming removed 0 bases at V and 3 bases at J, with 2 bases between. In germline, CDR1 is LNHNV, CDR2 YYDKDF (reference sequence). The CDR3 contains 12 residues. From the 5' RACE reads, TCRdb called clonotypes with MiXCR, one entry per CDR3 protein. The sample comprises approximately 65,000 distinct CDR3 sequences, roughly 9.9% of which are singletons, and around 1.2% rests with the top ten. The chain is built from TRBV15 and TRBJ2-5; D remains ambiguous. The receptor's source is a man aged 18 to 30 who had mild COVID-19 (a few samples of this study predate the infection). Cell type and time point are not known. The sequenced sample was PBMCs or a T cell subset sorted from them (not recorded which). The DNA for the CDR3 is TGTGCCACCAGCAGAGATAAAGAGACCCAGTACTTC. This encodes CATSRDKETQYF.